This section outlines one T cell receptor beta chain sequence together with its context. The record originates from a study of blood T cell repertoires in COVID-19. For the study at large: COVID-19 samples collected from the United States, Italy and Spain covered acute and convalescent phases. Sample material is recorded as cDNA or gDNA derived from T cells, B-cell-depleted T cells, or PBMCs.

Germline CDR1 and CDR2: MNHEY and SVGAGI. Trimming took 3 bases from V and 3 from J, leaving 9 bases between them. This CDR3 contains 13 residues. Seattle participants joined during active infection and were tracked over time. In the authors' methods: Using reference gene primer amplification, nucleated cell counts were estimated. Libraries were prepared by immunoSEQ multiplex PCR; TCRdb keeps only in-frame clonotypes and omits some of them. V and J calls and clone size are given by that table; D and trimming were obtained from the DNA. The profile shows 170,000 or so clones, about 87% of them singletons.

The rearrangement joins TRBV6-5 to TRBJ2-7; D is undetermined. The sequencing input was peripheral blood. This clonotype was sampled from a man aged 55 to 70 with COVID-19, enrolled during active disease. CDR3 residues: CASSYSPLYEQYF. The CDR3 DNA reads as TGTGCCAGCAGTTATTCCCCCCTCTACGAGCAGTACTTC.